This T cell receptor (beta chain) was identified in a study of OX40 agonist ivuxolimab in advanced cancers. At the level of the whole study: Ivuxolimab was a fully human IgG2 agonistic monoclonal antibody targeting the costimulatory receptor OX40 (CD134). Intravenous ivuxolimab was administered to patients every 2 weeks at six dose levels: 0.01, 0.1, 0.3, 1.5, 3 and 10 mg/kg. Among the roughly 50 dose-escalation patients, some 20 had hepatocellular carcinoma, around 15 melanoma, 9 renal cell carcinoma and 9 head and neck cancer. In the dose-escalation cohort, 82.7% of patients were male, and the mean age was approximately 55 years, with a range of about 20 to 90. Prior anti-PD-1, anti-PD-L1 or anti-CTLA-4 therapy was permitted, and checkpoint inhibitors had been received by approximately 39% of dose-escalation patients. Three dose-escalation patients achieved partial responses, one with hepatocellular carcinoma and two with cutaneous melanoma. Peripheral TCRbeta sequencing was intended to test whether TCR sequence diversity was altered and clonal T-cell expansion was caused by ivuxolimab. The paper reports the monotherapy dose-escalation portion (N of about 50 patients) of the phase I ivuxolimab trial. Here is what the overall study found, with its caveats: Partial responders in the 0.1-3.0 mg/kg groups had among the lowest normalized peripheral clonal expansion, especially among CD8+ T cells. After ivuxolimab, more expanded clones were found on average in CD8+ T cells than in CD4+ T cells. The antigen specificity of the clonally expanded peripheral T cells was not determined. Low levels of normalized T-cell clonal expansion were also shown by some nonresponding patients. At doses of 0.1 to 3.0 mg/kg, clonal expansion of both CD4+ and CD8+ T cells in blood was seen between baseline and week 6.

Comment on this clone: It lacks a known antigen. No per-base quality is available; no much larger clone lies one base away.

The trial excluded patients who had a history of autoimmune disease or were on systemic immunosuppression. Peripheral blood for TCR sequencing was collected from all dose cohorts at baseline, on cycle 4 day 1, and on cycle 7 day 1. Samples came from an open-label, multicenter, first-in-human phase I dose-escalation trial of ivuxolimab. Adults with locally advanced or metastatic melanoma, renal cell carcinoma, hepatocellular carcinoma or head and neck squamous cell carcinoma were enrolled in the trial. Before TCR sequencing, CD4+ T cells and CD8+ T cells from peripheral blood were sorted into separate populations. Genomic DNA was isolated from the sorted cells so that the TCRbeta CDR3 region could be sequenced. TCRbeta CDR3 regions were sequenced using the immunoSEQ Assay. TCRdb obtained this table from immuneACCESS and retained in-frame rearrangements with V and J assigned. These tables miss some clones; where compared with another copy, unresolved V genes account for less than half of the shortfall, and the remainder is unexplained. The sample has 25,000 to 30,000 clones on record, about four fifths of them singletons. The ten biggest clones cover 9.5% to 15% of the sample.

Trimming takes 4 bases from V and 7 bases from J, and the germline ends sit 10 bases apart. The CDR3 holds 12 amino acids from the cysteine to the phenylalanine. The read is trimmed to its CDR3 DNA, 36 bases read in frame from base 1. For CDR1 and CDR2, the germline V gene (reference sequence) lists LNHDA and SQIVND. The sample in question was CD4+ or CD8+ T cells sorted from blood, obtained in a trial of the OX40 agonist ivuxolimab. Recombination linked TRBV19 to TRBJ1-1, with the D segment identity uncertain. The source of this sequence is an adult with an advanced solid tumor such as melanoma, head and neck, liver or kidney cancer. The DNA reads as follows: TGTGCCAGTAGTAAGAGAGGGTATGAAGCTTTCTTT. Its protein product is CASSKRGYEAFF.